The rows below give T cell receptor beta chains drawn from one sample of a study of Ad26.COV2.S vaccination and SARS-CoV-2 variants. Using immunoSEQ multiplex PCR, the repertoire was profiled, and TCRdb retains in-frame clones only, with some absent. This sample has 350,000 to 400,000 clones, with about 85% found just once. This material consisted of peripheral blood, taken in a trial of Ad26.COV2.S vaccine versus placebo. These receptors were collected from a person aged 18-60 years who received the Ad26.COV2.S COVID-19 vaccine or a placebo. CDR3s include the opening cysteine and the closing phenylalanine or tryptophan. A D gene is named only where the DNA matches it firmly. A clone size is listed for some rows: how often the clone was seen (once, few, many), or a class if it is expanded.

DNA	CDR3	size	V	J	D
TGTGCCAGCAGCTTAGCTGGGACTGCGGCAAGGCAGCCCCAGCATTTT	CASSLAGTAARQPQHF	-	TRBV11-2	TRBJ1-5	-
TGTGCCAGCAGCCCCTATGGCTGGGACTATGGCTACACCTTC	CASSPYGWDYGYTF	-	TRBV5-4	TRBJ1-2	-
TGCGCCAGCAGCTTGGCCGACAATCACGAGCAGTACTTC	CASSLADNHEQYF	-	TRBV5-1	TRBJ2-7	-
TGTGCCAGCAGCCTCGGGATAGCTTTCTTT	CASSLGIAFF	-	TRBV6-6	TRBJ1-1	-
TGTGCCAGCAGTTACGGGTCAAACCAGCCCCAGCATTTT	CASSYGSNQPQHF	-	TRBV6-5	TRBJ1-5	-
TGTGCCAGCAGCGGGGGGTTCGGCACAGATACGCAGTATTTT	CASSGGFGTDTQYF	-	TRBV9	TRBJ2-3	-
TGTGCCAGCAGCTTCGGCGGCCTTAGCAATCAGCCCCAGCATTTT	CASSFGGLSNQPQHF	-	TRBV7-9	TRBJ1-5	-
TGTGCCAGCAGCTTCCCGGGGGTCGGGCACACTGAAGCTTTCTTT	CASSFPGVGHTEAFF	-	TRBV7-9	TRBJ1-1	-
TGTGCCAGCAGCACAGCGGGGGGGCCGTTAGAGACCCAGTACTTC	CASSTAGGPLETQYF	-	TRBV5-4	TRBJ2-5	TRBD2
TGTGCCTCCTCCCGCAGGGGGATTGCTCAGCCCCAGCATTTT	CASSRRGIAQPQHF	once	TRBV30	TRBJ1-5	TRBD1
TGCGCCAGCAGCTCCGGACGCAGTCGACAGGCGCTAACCTATGGCTACACCTTC	CASSSGRSRQALTYGYTF	few	TRBV5-1	TRBJ1-2	-
TGTGCCAGCAGTGAAGATCCGGATTATAGCAATCAGCCCCAGCATTTT	CASSEDPDYSNQPQHF	-	TRBV6-1	TRBJ1-5	-
TGTGCCAGCAGCCGGGACAGGGGCGGTGAAAAACTGTTTTTT	CASSRDRGGEKLFF	-	TRBV6-5	TRBJ1-4	TRBD1
TGTGCCAGCAGCTTGGATGGGAGTGACGAAAAACTGTTTTTT	CASSLDGSDEKLFF	-	TRBV5-4	TRBJ1-4	-
TGTGCCAGCAGCCCAAAAGGTAGCGGGGGGGCCTACGAGCAGTACTTC	CASSPKGSGGAYEQYF	few	TRBV7-9	TRBJ2-7	TRBD2
TGTGCCAGTAGTATCCCAGACAGGGGATCGAACACCGGGGAGCTGTTTTTT	CASSIPDRGSNTGELFF	-	TRBV19	TRBJ2-2	TRBD1
TGTGCCAGCCGGGATGGTTCGAACACCGGGGAGCTGTTTTTT	CASRDGSNTGELFF	-	TRBV19	TRBJ2-2	-
TGTGCCAGCAGCGGCAGGACGACAGCCTACGAGCAGTACTTC	CASSGRTTAYEQYF	-	TRBV11-2	TRBJ2-7	-
TGTGCCAGCACTTCTCAGTCCGGGGAGCTGTTTTTT	CASTSQSGELFF	-	TRBV12-3/TRBV12-4	TRBJ2-2	-
TGTGCCAGCTCACTCTTTGCGGGGGGGCAGACAGATACGCAGTATTTT	CASSLFAGGQTDTQYF	-	TRBV18	TRBJ2-3	TRBD2
TGTGCCAGCAGCTTGTACGGCAGGACTAGCCCGTTTCTAGCCAAAAACATTCAGTACTTC	CASSLYGRTSPFLAKNIQYF	-	TRBV5-8	TRBJ2-4	TRBD2
TGTGCCAGCAGCCAGAGTTGGGACAGAGCGAACACCGGGGAGCTGTTTTTT	CASSQSWDRANTGELFF	-	TRBV3-1/TRBV3-2	TRBJ2-2	TRBD1
TGTGCCAGCAGTGAATACACAGGGGGGGACACTGAAGCTTTCTTT	CASSEYTGGDTEAFF	-	TRBV25-1	TRBJ1-1	TRBD1
TGTGCCAGCAGCTTGGACAGCGGGGGGTACAATGAGCAGTTCTTC	CASSLDSGGYNEQFF	-	TRBV5-4	TRBJ2-1	TRBD2
TGTGCCATCGCGCGGACAGGTGACGAGCAGTACTTC	CAIARTGDEQYF	-	TRBV10-3	TRBJ2-7	TRBD1
TGTGCCAGCAGTTCAGGGTTTTCAGGCTACACCTTC	CASSSGFSGYTF	-	TRBV2	TRBJ1-2	-
TGCGCCCGCAGCCCCCTGGGGGGACTGGGGGGCTACACCTTC	CARSPLGGLGGYTF	-	TRBV4-1	TRBJ1-2	-
TGTGCCTGGAGTATCCAAACAGGGGGCCTTAGCTACACCTTC	CAWSIQTGGLSYTF	few	TRBV30	TRBJ1-2	TRBD1
TGTGCCAGTAGTAATTCCTATGGCTACACCTTC	CASSNSYGYTF	-	TRBV19	TRBJ1-2	-
TGTGCCAGCAGTTCACCCGGACAGATTTATGGCTACACCTTC	CASSSPGQIYGYTF	-	TRBV6-5	TRBJ1-2	-
TGCAGTGCTGGTGGGACAGGGGGGAGTGACTATGGCTACACCTTC	CSAGGTGGSDYGYTF	-	TRBV20-1	TRBJ1-2	TRBD1
TGTGCCAGCAGTTACGGGCTACACGAGCAGTACTTC	CASSYGLHEQYF	-	TRBV6-2/TRBV6-3	TRBJ2-7	-
TGTGCCAGCAGACGTAGCGGGGGGCCCCCAGATACGCAGTATTTT	CASRRSGGPPDTQYF	-	TRBV6-5	TRBJ2-3	TRBD2
TGTGCCAGCAGAGGGCGGGATTTGGGGGGCGTGAGCTCCTACAATGAGCAGTTCTTC	CASRGRDLGGVSSYNEQFF	-	TRBV11-2	TRBJ2-1	-
TGTGCCAGCAGTACGACAGGGGGCTCCTACAATGAGCAGTTCTTC	CASSTTGGSYNEQFF	-	TRBV6-2/TRBV6-3	TRBJ2-1	TRBD1
TGCGCCAGCAGTAGCGACGACGAGACCCAGTACTTC	CASSSDDETQYF	-	TRBV5-1	TRBJ2-5	-
TGTGCCAGCAGCGTAGTGGCAACCCAGTACTTC	CASSVVATQYF	once	TRBV2	TRBJ2-5	-
TGTGCCAGCAAACAGGGGGGGTTATACAATGAGCAGTTCTTC	CASKQGGLYNEQFF	-	TRBV3-1/TRBV3-2	TRBJ2-1	-
TGCGCCAGCAGCTTGGTAGGGGGCGTAGAGACCGGGGAGCTGTTTTTT	CASSLVGGVETGELFF	once	TRBV5-1	TRBJ2-2	TRBD1
TGTGCCAGCAGCCAACAGCGGTACAATGAGCAGTTCTTC	CASSQQRYNEQFF	-	TRBV3-1/TRBV3-2	TRBJ2-1	-
TGTGCCAGCAGTTCTCAGGTCAGCAACCATCTCGAGACCCAGTACTTC	CASSSQVSNHLETQYF	once	TRBV6-5	TRBJ2-5	-
TGCGCCAGCAGCCCCCGGGGGGGTACCTACGAGCAGTACTTC	CASSPRGGTYEQYF	-	TRBV4-1	TRBJ2-7	TRBD2
TGTGCCAGCAGCTTAGAACAGCCCTATGGCTACACCTTC	CASSLEQPYGYTF	-	TRBV7-9	TRBJ1-2	-
TGTGCCAGCAGGGGACAGGGGACTTACAATGAGCAGTTCTTC	CASRGQGTYNEQFF	-	TRBV25-1	TRBJ2-1	TRBD1
TGTGCCAGCAGTTTTGTGGGGGGCGGTGAGCAGTTCTTC	CASSFVGGGEQFF	-	TRBV12-3/TRBV12-4	TRBJ2-1	-
TGTGCCAGCAGCACAGGGATGGGTGAAAAACTGTTTTTT	CASSTGMGEKLFF	once	TRBV6-5	TRBJ1-4	-
TGTGCCAGCAGTTTCGGGGACAGGGAAAGGGGCTATGGCTACACCTTC	CASSFGDRERGYGYTF	-	TRBV6-2/TRBV6-3	TRBJ1-2	TRBD1
TGTGCCAGCAGCCTAGGGGCTAGCGGAGGTACAGATACGCAGTATTTT	CASSLGASGGTDTQYF	-	TRBV7-2	TRBJ2-3	TRBD2
TGTGCCAGCAGCGAGGGGGGGAGCACAGATACGCAGTATTTT	CASSEGGSTDTQYF	-	TRBV11-2	TRBJ2-3	-
TGCAGCGCGACGGAGCGGGGTACTGAAGCTTTCTTT	CSATERGTEAFF	-	TRBV29-1	TRBJ1-1	-